The entry that follows covers one T cell receptor beta chain sequence. The antigen is unknown. Germline V lookup: CDR1 KGHSH, CDR2 LQKENI. The CDR3 covers 17 residues. Trimming left V 3 bases short and J 1 base short, with 15 bases between. Libraries were prepared by immunoSEQ multiplex PCR; TCRdb keeps only in-frame clonotypes and omits some of them. The sample consists of roughly 120,000 clones, around 93% of them appearing once. This specimen comes from a study of graft-versus-host responses after intestinal transplantation. Background on the study: As for transplant type, recipients had multivisceral, liver-intestinal, or isolated intestinal grafts. Anti-thymocyte globulin was used for induction in all recipients, who then took tacrolimus and steroids for approximately 3 years.

Study-level findings and limits: Peak circulating GvH clone levels tracked with early post-transplant HvG declines.

The receptor comes from a human donor who received an intestinal transplant. The J gene is TRBJ2-2, the V gene TRBV18, with D possibly being TRBD2 (5 bases). Sample: unstimulated CD4+ T cells sorted from spleen or lymph node cells, taken before intestinal transplant. The CDR3 sequence: CASSPYSSHGNTGELFF. The CDR3 nucleotides are TGTGCCAGCTCACCCTACTCTAGCCATGGGAACACCGGGGAGCTGTTTTTT.